This T cell receptor (beta chain) was obtained from a study of shared clonotypes between healthy human individuals. The overall study: Donors had three CD4 naive, three CD4 memory, two CD8 naive and one CD8 memory plate apiece.

None of the donors, who were healthy HIV-negative adults, had recently had acute infections or vaccinations. CDR3 length: 14 amino acids. Per germline, CDR1 MNHEY and CDR2 SVGAGI. Trimming pared 6 bases from V and 2 bases from J, leaving 13 bases between. Libraries were prepared by immunoSEQ multiplex PCR; TCRdb keeps only in-frame clonotypes and omits some of them. The sample carries under 2.5 million clones, just under 95% recorded once. The sequencing input was naive CD4+ T cells from PBMCs. Specified subset: CD45RA+ positively selected. The clonotype originates from a man aged 18 to 29 in good health. Some clones in this sample may be carry-over from other donors' samples. The rearrangement uses TRBV6-5 and TRBJ1-1, with D maybe TRBD1 (5 bases). The CDR3 loop is CASSPRGPNTEAFF. CDR3 DNA: TGTGCCAGCAGCCCACGGGGCCCTAACACTGAAGCTTTCTTT.